This T cell receptor (beta chain) was observed in a study of T-cell reconstitution after alpha-beta-depleted transplantation in children. V was pared by 0 bases and J by 3 bases, with 12 bases between. The CDR3 totals 15 residues. The germline V gene encodes CDR1 SGHTA and CDR2 FQGNSA. Molecular barcoding with unique molecular identifiers was used for the TCRbeta library. MiXCR was run by TCRdb on the PCR reads, yielding one entry per CDR3 protein. This table has about 230,000 distinct CDR3 sequences, around 9.6% appearing once. This clonotype was detected ten times or more. The chain combines TRBV7-2 with TRBJ2-7; unclear D gene. The sequence came from a human donor who donated a stem cell graft to a child with acute lymphoblastic leukemia. This specimen consisted of PBMCs from the stem cell graft donor, obtained from the stem cell graft. CDR3 in amino acids: CASSLARRTNYEQYF. The CDR3 DNA follows: TGTGCCAGCAGCTTAGCGCGCAGAACTAACTACGAGCAGTACTTC. The full variable domain, rest sourced from reference TRBV7-2 and TRBJ2-7, is GAGVSQSPSNKVTEKGKDVELRCDPISGHTALYWYRQSLGQGLEFLIYFQGNSAPDKSGLPSDRFSAERTGGSVSTLTIQRTQQEDSAVYLCASSLARRTNYEQYFGPGTRLTVT.